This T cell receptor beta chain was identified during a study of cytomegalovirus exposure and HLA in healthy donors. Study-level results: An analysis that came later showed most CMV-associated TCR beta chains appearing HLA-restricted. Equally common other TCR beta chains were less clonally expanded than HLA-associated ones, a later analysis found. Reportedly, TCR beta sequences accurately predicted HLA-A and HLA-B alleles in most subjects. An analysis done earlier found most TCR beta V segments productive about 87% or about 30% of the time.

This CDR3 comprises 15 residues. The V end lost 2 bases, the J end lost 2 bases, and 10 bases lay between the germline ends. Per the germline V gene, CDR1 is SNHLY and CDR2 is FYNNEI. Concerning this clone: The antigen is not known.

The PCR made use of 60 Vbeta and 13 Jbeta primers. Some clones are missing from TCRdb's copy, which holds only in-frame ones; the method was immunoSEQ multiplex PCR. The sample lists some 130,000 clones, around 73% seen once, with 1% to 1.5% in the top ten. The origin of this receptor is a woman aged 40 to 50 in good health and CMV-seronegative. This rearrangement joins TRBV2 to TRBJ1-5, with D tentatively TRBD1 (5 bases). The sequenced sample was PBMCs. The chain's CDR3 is CASSEKGLGNQPQHF. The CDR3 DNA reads TGTGCCAGCAGTGAAAAGGGACTGGGCAATCAGCCCCAGCATTTT.